A single sample gave rise to the 28 T cell receptor beta chains below, sequenced in a study of cytomegalovirus exposure and HLA in healthy donors. 60 Vbeta and 13 Jbeta primers were used in PCR. Using immunoSEQ multiplex PCR, the repertoire was profiled, and TCRdb retains in-frame clones only, with some absent. The sample includes 200,000 to 250,000 clones, over 65% seen only once; the top ten take around 1.2%. The sequencing sample was made of PBMCs. These receptors all come from a human donor in good health.

The rearrangement joins TRBV7-3 to TRBJ2-1, with 8 bases that match TRBD2. The CDR3 spans 15 residues. Looked up from germline, CDR1 is SGHTA and CDR2 is FQGTGA. Germline trimming cut 5 bases from V and 5 bases from J; bases unmatched to any gene: 8. The CDR3: CASSRSGRMDNEQFF. CDR3 DNA: TGTGCCAGCAGCCGCAGCGGGAGAATGGACAATGAGCAGTTCTTC.

The V and J genes are TRBV5-4 and TRBJ2-5; 14 bases line up with TRBD2. This CDR3 is built from 15 residues. Germline V gives CDR1 SGHNT, CDR2 YYREEE (reference sequence). With 4 bases clipped from V and 3 bases from J, the junction kept 2 bases outside the gene matches. DNA for the CDR3: TGTGCCAGCAGCGGGGGACTAGCGGGAGAAGAGACCCAGTACTTC. Amino acid sequence: CASSGGLAGEETQYF.

This chain links TRBV4-1 with TRBJ1-1; 9 bases align to TRBD1. CDR1 MGHRA and CDR2 YSYEKL come from the germline V gene. The CDR3 length is 19 residues. J was trimmed by 4 bases and V by 1 base; bases with no gene match: 16. CDR3 DNA sequence: TGCGCCAGCAGCCAAGTTGGTCCTCGGGACAGGGCTTGGAGCACTGAAGCTTTCTTT. This gives the protein CASSQVGPRDRAWSTEAFF.

The rearrangement links TRBV5-4 to TRBJ2-3; D possibly corresponds to TRBD1 (7 bases). Looked up from germline, CDR1 is SGHNT and CDR2 is YYREEE (reference sequence). Trimming cost V 3 bases and J 0 bases, with 14 bases left between them. This CDR3 has 16 amino acids. The DNA for the CDR3 is TGTGCCAGCAGCTCTCAACAGGGGAGGAGCACAGATACGCAGTATTTT. Protein sequence: CASSSQQGRSTDTQYF.

Written as DNA, the CDR3 is TGCGCCAGCAGACTTGCGGAGGGTGTGCGCACAGATACGCAGTATTTT. Protein: CASRLAEGVRTDTQYF. The chain uses TRBV5-1 and TRBJ2-3, with D possibly TRBD2 on 6 matching bases. Trimming stripped 5 bases from V and 1 base from J, with 17 bases between. Germline V gene sequence: CDR1 SGHRS, CDR2 YFSETQ. The CDR3 sequence is 16 residues long.

In this sample, this clone turned up a few times. The chain employs TRBV15 and TRBJ2-2; 7 positions agree with TRBD1. This CDR3 comprises 15 residues. Germline values: CDR1 LNHNV, CDR2 YYDKDF (reference sequence). The ends lost 0 bases at V and 9 bases at J; junction bases unmatched: 7. CDR3 protein: CATSRDLTGPRELFF. CDR3 bases: TGTGCCACCAGCAGAGATCTGACAGGGCCTCGGGAGCTGTTTTTT. Combining the CDR3 with reference TRBV15 and TRBJ2-2 gives the whole variable domain DAMVIQNPRYQVTQFGKPVTLSCSQTLNHNVMYWYQQKSSQAPKLLFHYYDKDFNNEADTPDNFQSRRPNTSFCFLDIRSPGLGDTAMYLCATSRDLTGPRELFFGEGSRLTVL.

V usage is TRBV2 and J usage is TRBJ1-2; the match to TRBD1 covers 8 bases. This CDR3 contains 12 residues. The germline V gene has CDR1 SNHLY and CDR2 FYNNEI. After removal of 6 bases from V and 7 bases from J, the junction contained 4 bases not matched to a gene. The chain's CDR3 is CASRTGVAGYTF. The DNA of the CDR3 is TGTGCCAGCAGGACAGGGGTCGCTGGCTACACCTTC. The variable domain in full, completed from reference TRBV2 and TRBJ1-2, reads EPEVTQTPSHQVTQMGQEVILRCVPISNHLYFYWYRQILGQKVEFLVSFYNNEISEKSEIFDDQFSVERPDGSNFTLKIRSTKLEDSAMYFCASRTGVAGYTFGSGTRLTVV.

This chain connects TRBV23-1 to TRBJ2-3, with 7 nucleotides matching TRBD1. TRBV23-1 is designated an ORF whose function remains uncertain. CDR3 length: 16 residues. Trimming cost V 1 base and J 2 bases; bases outside gene matches: 6. CDR3 nucleotide sequence: TGCGCCAGCAGTCAATTTCCAGGGGGTAACACAGATACGCAGTATTTT. Its translation is CASSQFPGGNTDTQYF.

The chain employs TRBV6-5 and TRBJ2-7, with 8 bases that match TRBD1. V lost 2 bases to trimming and J lost 5 bases; unmatched junction nucleotides: 5. The germline gives CDR1 MNHEY, CDR2 SVGAGI. The CDR3 runs to 14 residues. The CDR3 sequence is CASSYRQGTHEQYF. The CDR3, as DNA: TGTGCCAGCAGTTACAGACAGGGGACCCACGAGCAGTACTTC.

The chain carries TRBV2 and TRBJ2-1, with TRBD1 matching over 10 bases. The length of the CDR3 is 14 residues. V was pared by 6 bases and J by 9 bases, with 8 bases of the junction left unmatched. The germline V gene encodes CDR1 SNHLY and CDR2 FYNNEI. CDR3 sequence reads: CASSRTGGWFEQFF. In DNA, the CDR3 is TGTGCCAGCAGCCGGACAGGGGGGTGGTTTGAGCAGTTCTTC.

The chain has TRBV19 and TRBJ1-2; 12 positions match TRBD1. The germline V gene has CDR1 LNHDA and CDR2 SQIVND (reference sequence). CDR3 length equals 15 residues. The V gene end was trimmed by 6 bases and the J gene end by 8 bases; junction bases not matched to a gene: 10. CDR3 region: CASSPGDRGREGYTF. Written as DNA, the CDR3 is TGTGCCAGTAGCCCCGGGGACAGGGGGCGCGAGGGCTACACCTTC.

The chain has TRBV4-1 and TRBJ2-7; the match to TRBD2 covers 7 bases. Germline lookup yields CDR1 MGHRA and CDR2 YSYEKL. The trim removed 6 bases at V and 7 bases at J, leaving 9 bases unmatched. CDR3 length: 13 residues. CDR3 sequence: CASSYRLAEEQYF. CDR3 sequence (DNA): TGCGCCAGCAGTTACAGACTAGCTGAAGAGCAGTACTTC.

The genes are TRBV7-8 and TRBJ2-6; tentatively, D is TRBD1 (5 bases). The CDR3 runs to 16 residues. Trimming shortened V by 5 bases and J by 0 bases, and 11 bases separated the two germline ends. Germline V CDR1 and CDR2: SGHVS, FQNEAQ. CDR3 residues: CASSPRTGSGANVLTF. In DNA, the CDR3 is TGTGCCAGCAGCCCCCGAACAGGCTCTGGGGCCAACGTCCTGACTTTC.

This CDR3 reads CASSATSGAYEQYF. The CDR3 DNA reads TGTGCCAGTTCCGCCACTAGCGGGGCCTACGAGCAGTACTTC. The V call is TRBV28, the J call TRBJ2-7, with 10 bases fitting TRBD2. V dropped 9 bases and J dropped 2; count of bases not matched to a gene: 7. Per the germline V gene, CDR1 is MDHEN and CDR2 is SYDVKM. CDR3 length: 14 residues.

The rearrangement joins TRBV29-1 to TRBJ1-3; D remains unclear. CDR1 is SQVTM, CDR2 ANQGSEA, per germline. The CDR3 covers 14 residues. Trimming cost V 0 bases and J 0 bases, with 6 bases left between them. CDR3 nucleotide sequence: TGCAGCGTTGAAGATCACAACTCTGGAAACACCATATATTTT. This codes for CSVEDHNSGNTIYF.

This rearrangement joins TRBV12-2 to TRBJ2-7; the table calls TRBD1, which could not be checked here. TRBV12-2 is a pseudogene. This CDR3 has 14 amino acids. The CDR3 sequence: CASRLQRQGYEQYF. CDR3 nucleotides: TGTGCAAGTCGCTTACAAAGGCAGGGCTACGAGCAGTACTTC.

The J gene is TRBJ1-5, the V gene TRBV5-1; 7 bases are a match to TRBD1. V gave up 3 bases and J gave up 6 bases; unmatched junction bases: 9. There are 15 residues in the CDR3. Germline CDR1 reads SGHRS; CDR2 reads YFSETQ. CDR3 loop: CASSYDRATGQPQHF. For the CDR3, the DNA is TGCGCCAGCAGCTACGACAGGGCGACGGGTCAGCCCCAGCATTTT.

The CDR3 is CASSSGPETGTSTDTQYF. The CDR3 DNA reads TGTGCCAGCAGCTCGGGACCAGAGACAGGAACTAGCACAGATACGCAGTATTTT. The chain couples TRBV7-6 to TRBJ2-3, with a possible D match to TRBD1 (6 bases). The V end lost 4 bases, the J end lost 0 bases, and 20 bases lay between the germline ends. This CDR3 is built from 18 residues. Germline assignment: CDR1 SGHVS and CDR2 FNYEAQ.

This clone has a handful of counts. The V and J genes are TRBV10-3 and TRBJ1-4, with D possibly matching TRBD1 (6 bases). Germline V gives CDR1 ENHRY, CDR2 SYGVKD. Deletions cut 3 bases from V and 7 bases from J, with 12 bases between. This CDR3 comprises 14 residues. CDR3 bases: TGTGCCATCAGTGAACAGGGAACGAGTGAAAAACTGTTTTTT. Translation: CAISEQGTSEKLFF.

This clone was seen only once. This rearrangement joins TRBV27 to TRBJ2-3; D perhaps matches TRBD1 (6 bases). CDR3 size: 15 residues. Trimming pared 3 bases from V and 0 bases from J, leaving 10 bases between. The germline gives CDR1 MNHEY, CDR2 SMNVEV (reference sequence). CDR3: CASSLGTTSTDTQYF. The CDR3 DNA reads as TGTGCCAGCAGTTTGGGGACAACTAGCACAGATACGCAGTATTTT.

The V and J genes are TRBV7-9 and TRBJ2-1; 10 bases are a match to TRBD2. After removal of 1 base from V and 6 bases from J, the junction contained 3 bases not matched to a gene. Germline V gene data show CDR1 as SEHNR and CDR2 as FQNEAQ (reference sequence). This CDR3 has 15 residues. As DNA, the CDR3 is TGTGCCAGCAGCTTAGGAGCGGGAGGGGGCAATGAGCAGTTCTTC. Its translation is CASSLGAGGGNEQFF. The full variable domain, with the rest looked up from reference TRBV7-9 and TRBJ2-1, is DTGVSQNPRHKITKRGQNVTFRCDPISEHNRLYWYRQTLGQGPEFLTYFQNEAQLEKSRLLSDRFSAERPKGSFSTLEIQRTEQGDSAMYLCASSLGAGGGNEQFFGPGTRLTVL.

The J gene is TRBJ2-5, the V gene TRBV13, with TRBD2 as a possible D gene (7 bases). The CDR3 has 17 residues. V dropped 3 bases and J dropped 4 bases, with 21 bases sitting between them. CDR1 and CDR2 from the germline V gene are PRHDT and FYEKMQ (reference sequence). CDR3 loop: CASSFGGPKGRLETQYF. As DNA, the CDR3 is TGTGCCAGCAGCTTCGGGGGGCCGAAGGGTAGGTTAGAGACCCAGTACTTC.

This clone has more than one count but fewer than ten. The J gene is TRBJ1-4, the V gene TRBV5-6; 7 bases line up with TRBD1. The germline V gene encodes CDR1 SGHDT and CDR2 YYEEEE. With V trimmed by 2 bases and J by 7 bases, 5 bases remained unmatched. The CDR3 runs 14 residues. The CDR3 region is CASSFRAGGEKLFF. In DNA form, the CDR3 reads TGTGCCAGCAGCTTTCGGGCAGGGGGTGAAAAACTGTTTTTT.

The rearrangement links TRBV15 to TRBJ2-5; 8 positions agree with TRBD2. Trimming removed 5 bases from V and 7 bases from J; junction bases left unmatched: 0. The CDR3 is made up of 11 amino acids. CDR1 and CDR2 (germline): LNHNV, YYDKDF (reference sequence). The CDR3 loop is CATSRGGTQYF. CDR3 bases: TGTGCCACCAGCCGGGGGGGGACCCAGTACTTC.

This clone occurred once. The chain links TRBV9 to TRBJ1-1; 8 bases align to TRBD1. Germline CDR1 is SGDLS and CDR2 is YYNGEE. The trim removed 3 bases at V and 5 bases at J, leaving 6 bases unmatched. The CDR3 spans 14 residues. The CDR3 loop is CASSETGVGTEAFF. CDR3 DNA: TGTGCCAGCAGCGAGACAGGGGTCGGAACTGAAGCTTTCTTT.

The genes are TRBV5-1 and TRBJ2-3; D might be TRBD1 (6 bases). Germline CDR1 is SGHRS and CDR2 is YFSETQ. The CDR3 spans 15 residues. V lost 4 bases to trimming and J lost 0 bases, with 12 bases between them. The CDR3: CASSMGQHSTDTQYF. The CDR3 DNA is TGCGCCAGCAGCATGGGACAACATAGCACAGATACGCAGTATTTT.

The chain has TRBV28 and TRBJ1-4, with a tentative D call TRBD1 (6 bases). The germline CDR1 and CDR2 sequences are MDHEN and SYDVKM. This CDR3 contains 14 residues. V was clipped by 4 bases and J by 8 bases, with 14 bases between them. In DNA, the CDR3 is TGTGCCAGCAGTTCGCCCGGGACATGGGAAAAACTGTTTTTT. Its translation: CASSSPGTWEKLFF.

This chain links TRBV5-1 with TRBJ2-1; 10 bases fit TRBD2. The germline gives CDR1 SGHRS, CDR2 YFSETQ. V lost 4 bases, J lost 4 bases, and 5 bases stayed unmatched. CDR3 length: 15 amino acids. DNA of the CDR3: TGCGCCAGCAGCCCGTGGACTAGCGGATACAATGAGCAGTTCTTC. Its translation is CASSPWTSGYNEQFF.